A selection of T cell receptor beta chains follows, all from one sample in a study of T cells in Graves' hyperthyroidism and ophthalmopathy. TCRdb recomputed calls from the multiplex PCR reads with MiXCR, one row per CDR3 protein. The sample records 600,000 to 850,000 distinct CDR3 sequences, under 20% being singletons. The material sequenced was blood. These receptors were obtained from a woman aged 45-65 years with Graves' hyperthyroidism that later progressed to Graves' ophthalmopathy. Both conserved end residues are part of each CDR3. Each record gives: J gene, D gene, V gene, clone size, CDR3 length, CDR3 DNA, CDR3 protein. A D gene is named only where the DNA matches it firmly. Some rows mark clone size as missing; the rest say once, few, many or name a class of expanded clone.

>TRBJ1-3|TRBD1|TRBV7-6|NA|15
TGTGCCAGCAGCTCGACGACAGGGCCTGGAAACACCATATATTTT
CASSSTTGPGNTIYF
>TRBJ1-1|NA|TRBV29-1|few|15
TGCAGCGTTGAGACCGGTTCGAGGGGCCCAACTGAAGCTTTCTTT
CSVETGSRGPTEAFF
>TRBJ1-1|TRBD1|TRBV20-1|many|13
TGCAGTGCCCTGACAGGGCAGGGCACTGAAGCTTTCTTT
CSALTGQGTEAFF
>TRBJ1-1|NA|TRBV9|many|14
TGTGCCAGCAGCGTAGGGGGGCCCCAAGGTGAAGCTTTCTTT
CASSVGGPQGEAFF
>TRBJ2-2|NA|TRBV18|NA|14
TGTGCCAGCTCATCAGGGTTCAACACCGGGGAGCTGTTTTTT
CASSSGFNTGELFF
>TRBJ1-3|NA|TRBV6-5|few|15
TGTGCCAGCAGTTTCACCCAGAGCTCTGGAAACACCATATATTTT
CASSFTQSSGNTIYF
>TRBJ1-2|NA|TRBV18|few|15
TGTGCCAGCTCACCCTGGGGGACCGGATTTCAAGGCTACACCTTC
CASSPWGTGFQGYTF
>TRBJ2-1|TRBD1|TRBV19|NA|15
TGTGCCAGTGGAGGACAGGGAAGCTCCTACAATGAGCAGTTCTTC
CASGGQGSSYNEQFF
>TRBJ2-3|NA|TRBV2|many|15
TGTGCCAGCAGAGGATCCAGGGTTAGTTCAGATACGCAGTATTTT
CASRGSRVSSDTQYF
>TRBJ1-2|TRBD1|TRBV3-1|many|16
TGTGCCAGCAGCCAGGGACAGGGGGCGCGAAGTCTTGGCTACACCTTC
CASSQGQGARSLGYTF
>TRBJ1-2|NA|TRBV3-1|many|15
TGTGCCAGCAGCCAAGAGCTACAGCTTCACTATGGCTACACCTTC
CASSQELQLHYGYTF
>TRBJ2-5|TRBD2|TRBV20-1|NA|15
TGCAGTGCTAGAGTTCCTAGCGGGGGGTATGAGACCCAGTACTTC
CSARVPSGGYETQYF
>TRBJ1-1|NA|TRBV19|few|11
TGTGCCAGTAGTATAGGCAGGGAAGCTTTCTTT
CASSIGREAFF
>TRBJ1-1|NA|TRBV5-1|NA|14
TGCGCCAGCAGCTTTCAGGTGGATGACACTGAAGCTTTCTTT
CASSFQVDDTEAFF
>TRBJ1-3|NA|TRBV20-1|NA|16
TGCAGTGCTAGAGATTATCGGGGAGAAAGCGGAAACACCATATATTTT
CSARDYRGESGNTIYF
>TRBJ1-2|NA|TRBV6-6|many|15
TGTGCCAGCAGTTACGGCCAAGGCCGTTGGGATGGCTACACCTTC
CASSYGQGRWDGYTF
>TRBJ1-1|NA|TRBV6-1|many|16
TGTGCCAGCAGACAGCAAGCCTTTATCATGAACACTGAAGCTTTCTTT
CASRQQAFIMNTEAFF
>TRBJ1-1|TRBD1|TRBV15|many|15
TGTGCCACCAGAGACGGGCAGGGGGCGCGGACTGAAGCTTTCTTT
CATRDGQGARTEAFF
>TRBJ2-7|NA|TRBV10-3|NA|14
TGTGCCATCAGTGAGGGCAGGAGACCCTACGAGCAGTACTTC
CAISEGRRPYEQYF
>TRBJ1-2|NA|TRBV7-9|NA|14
TGTGCCAGCAGCCGTACCTCAGGGGACTATGGCTACACCTTC
CASSRTSGDYGYTF
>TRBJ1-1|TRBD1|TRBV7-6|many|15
TGTGCCAGCAGCGACAGGACAGGGGAGGCCACTGAAGCTTTCTTT
CASSDRTGEATEAFF
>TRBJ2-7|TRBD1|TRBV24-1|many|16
TGTGCCACCAGTGACTCGGACAGGGGCGCCATTCACGAGCAGTACTTC
CATSDSDRGAIHEQYF
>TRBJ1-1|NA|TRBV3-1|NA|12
TGTGCCAGCAGCCAAAGTGACGGTGAAGCTTTCTTT
CASSQSDGEAFF
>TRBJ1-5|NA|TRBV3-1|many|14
TGTGCCAGCAGCAACAGAGAGAGCAATCAGCCCCAGCATTTT
CASSNRESNQPQHF
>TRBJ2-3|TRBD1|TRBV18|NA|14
TGTGCCAGCTCACCGGGACAGGGTGGGGATACGCAGTATTTT
CASSPGQGGDTQYF
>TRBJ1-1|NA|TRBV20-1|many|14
TGCAGTGCTAGAGATGAAAGAACCGGGACTGAAGCTTTCTTT
CSARDERTGTEAFF
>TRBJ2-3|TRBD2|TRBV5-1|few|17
TGCGCCAGCAGCTTGGAGTCTAGCGGGGCCAGCACAGATACGCAGTATTTT
CASSLESSGASTDTQYF
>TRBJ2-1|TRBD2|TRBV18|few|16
TGTGCCAGCTCCCCCAACGGGGGGGAGTCCTACAATGAGCAGTTCTTC
CASSPNGGESYNEQFF
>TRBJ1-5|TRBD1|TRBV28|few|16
TGTGCCAGCAGCCCCTCAAGGGGGCAGGGCAATCAGCCCCAGCATTTT
CASSPSRGQGNQPQHF
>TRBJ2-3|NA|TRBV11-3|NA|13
TGTGCCAGCAGCCAAAACCTCAGAGGTACGCAGTATTTT
CASSQNLRGTQYF
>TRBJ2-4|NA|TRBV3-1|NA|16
TGTGCCAGCAGCGTGTCGGGTGATCTAGCCAAAAACATTCAGTACTTC
CASSVSGDLAKNIQYF
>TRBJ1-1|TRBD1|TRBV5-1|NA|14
TGCGCCAGCAGCTTGGACCCAGGGGGCGGTGAAGCTTTCTTT
CASSLDPGGGEAFF